This T cell receptor (beta chain) was captured by sequencing in a study of human CD8 memory T cell subsets. UMI-labeled 5' RACE was the method by which TCR beta libraries were made. TCRdb re-analyzed the 5' RACE reads; it lists each CDR3 protein once, without DNA. The sample has about 10,000 distinct CDR3 sequences. It was from duplicate vials of some 150,000 sorted CD8+ T cells per subset that RNA came. A word on this clonotype: Antigen specificity is unknown.

Germline lookup yields CDR1 MDHEN and CDR2 SYDVKM. The CDR3 sequence is 15 residues long. Overall study results and limits: Diversity in stem-like memory and precursor exhausted T cells was similarly high, unlike effector memory cells. Chao1 estimates pointed to stem-like memory T cells having more diversity than precursor exhausted T cells did.

Material for sequencing was CD8+ stem-like memory T cells (TSCM and TCM) sorted from PBMCs. Stated subset: stem-like memory CD8 T cells (TSTEM), CCR7+ PD-1- TIGIT-. V gene TRBV28 combines with J gene TRBJ1-6; checking the TCRdb D call of TRBD1 is not possible without DNA. This clonotype originated in a human donor in good health. CDR3 protein: CASSLQSGAFSPLHF.